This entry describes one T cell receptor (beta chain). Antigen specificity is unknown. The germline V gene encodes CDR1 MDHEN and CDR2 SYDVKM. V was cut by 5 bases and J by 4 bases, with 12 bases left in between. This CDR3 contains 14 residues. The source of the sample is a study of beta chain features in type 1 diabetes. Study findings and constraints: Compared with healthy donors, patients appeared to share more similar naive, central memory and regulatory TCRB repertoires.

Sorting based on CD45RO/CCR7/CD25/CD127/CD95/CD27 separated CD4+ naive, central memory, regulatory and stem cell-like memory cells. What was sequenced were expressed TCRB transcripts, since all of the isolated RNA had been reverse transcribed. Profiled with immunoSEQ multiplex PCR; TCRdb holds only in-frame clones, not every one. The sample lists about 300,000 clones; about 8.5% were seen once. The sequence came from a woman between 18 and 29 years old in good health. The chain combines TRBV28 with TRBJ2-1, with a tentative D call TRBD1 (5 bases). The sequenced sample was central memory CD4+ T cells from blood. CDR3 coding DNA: TGTGCCAGCAGTGGTAGGGGTTTGTACAATGAGCAGTTCTTC. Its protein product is CASSGRGLYNEQFF. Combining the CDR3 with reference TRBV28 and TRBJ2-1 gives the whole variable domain DVKVTQSSRYLVKRTGEKVFLECVQDMDHENMFWYRQDPGLGLRLIYFSYDVKMKEKGDIPEGYSVSREKKERFSLILESASTNQTSMYLCASSGRGLYNEQFFGPGTRLTVL.